These 18 T cell receptor beta chains originate from one sample sequenced in a study of cytomegalovirus exposure and HLA in healthy donors. Vbeta (60) and Jbeta (13) primers were used in the PCR. Data came from immunoSEQ multiplex PCR; TCRdb stores just in-frame clones and leaves some out. The sample has some 190,000 clones, 80% seen once. The sequenced sample was PBMCs. The receptors were gathered from a woman in her twenties or thirties in good health and CMV-seronegative.

The V gene is TRBV18, the J gene TRBJ1-2; D is undetermined. The CDR3 length is 15 residues. Trimming shortened V by 3 bases and J by 4 bases, and 15 bases separated the two germline ends. The germline CDR1 and CDR2 sequences are KGHSH and LQKENI. CDR3 in amino acids: CASSPAGFEGYGYTF. DNA for the CDR3: TGTGCCAGCTCACCCGCGGGGTTTGAGGGCTATGGCTACACCTTC. The whole variable domain, filled in from reference TRBV18 and TRBJ1-2, reads NAGVMQNPRHLVRRRGQEARLRCSPMKGHSHVYWYRQLPEEGLKFMVYLQKENIIDESGMPKERFSAEFPKEGPSILRIQQVVRGDSAAYFCASSPAGFEGYGYTFGSGTRLTVV.

This clone appeared a single time. The chain couples TRBV7-8 to TRBJ1-3; a weak D match, TRBD1 (6 bases). CDR1 and CDR2 (germline): SGHVS, FQNEAQ. The CDR3 totals 20 residues. Trimming stripped 1 base from V and 3 bases from J, with 25 bases between. CDR3 in DNA: TGTGCCAGCAGCTTAGAGATCAGGGGAATTAATCTGGCGGGTGGAAACACCATATATTTT. Translating it yields CASSLEIRGINLAGGNTIYF.

The rearrangement uses TRBV18 and TRBJ1-1; no firm D call. Germline CDR1 KGHSH, CDR2 LQKENI. V gave up 3 bases and J gave up 5 bases, with 16 bases separating them. The CDR3 is made up of 15 amino acids. Here the CDR3 reads CASSPSSVRGTEAFF. The CDR3 DNA is TGTGCCAGCTCACCCTCGAGCGTCCGTGGTACTGAAGCTTTCTTT. The full variable domain, rest sourced from reference TRBV18 and TRBJ1-1, is NAGVMQNPRHLVRRRGQEARLRCSPMKGHSHVYWYRQLPEEGLKFMVYLQKENIIDESGMPKERFSAEFPKEGPSILRIQQVVRGDSAAYFCASSPSSVRGTEAFFGQGTRLTVV.

There are a few counts of this clone. The V call is TRBV7-9, the J call TRBJ1-6; 9 nucleotides align to TRBD1. The CDR3 has 14 residues. CDR1 is SEHNR and CDR2 is FQNEAQ in the germline V gene (reference sequence). J lost 11 bases, V lost 5 bases, and 7 bases had no gene match. The CDR3 protein is CASSLGTGLTPLHF. CDR3 in DNA: TGTGCCAGCAGCCTCGGGACAGGGCTCACACCCCTCCACTTT.

This rearrangement joins TRBV5-1 to TRBJ2-7; 9 bases are shared with TRBD1. V dropped 0 bases and J dropped 7; count of bases not matched to a gene: 14. The CDR3 runs 17 residues. Germline V CDR1 and CDR2: SGHRS, YFSETQ. CDR3 in amino acids: CASSLEGVDRGLMEQYF. For the CDR3, the DNA is TGCGCCAGCAGCTTGGAGGGGGTAGACAGGGGGTTGATGGAGCAGTACTTC.

V and J are TRBV29-1 and TRBJ2-7; 14 bases agree with TRBD2. The J call may be in error: the DNA end matches TRBJ2-1 better. This CDR3 has 16 residues. CDR1 is SQVTM and CDR2 is ANQGSEA in the germline V gene. The CDR3 spells CSATGTSGGEYNEQFF. The DNA for the CDR3 is TGCAGCGCCACCGGGACTAGCGGGGGAGAGTACAATGAGCAGTTCTTC.

This chain joins TRBV7-3 and TRBJ1-5, with D possibly being TRBD1 (5 bases). Trimming took 3 bases from V and 9 from J, leaving 18 bases between them. CDR1 SGHTA and CDR2 FQGTGA come from the germline V gene. The CDR3 loop spans 15 amino acids. The CDR3 spells CASSFDGAGNWPQHF. The CDR3 DNA follows: TGTGCCAGCAGCTTCGATGGGGCAGGGAATTGGCCCCAGCATTTT.

Written as DNA, the CDR3 is TGTGCCAGCAGTGAATACGAGGGGGTGATGGACACTGAAGCTTTCTTT. It codes for CASSEYEGVMDTEAFF. J is TRBJ1-1 and V is TRBV25-1, with a tentative D call TRBD1 (6 bases). CDR1 and CDR2 from the germline V gene are MGHDK and SYGVNS. The CDR3 has 16 residues. Between the trimmed V and J ends, which lost 0 bases and 3 bases, there was a span of 14 bases. Together with reference TRBV25-1 and TRBJ1-1, the CDR3 gives the full variable domain: EADIYQTPRYLVIGTGKKITLECSQTMGHDKMYWYQQDPGMELHLIHYSYGVNSTEKGDLSSESTVSRIRTEHFPLTLESARPSHTSQYLCASSEYEGVMDTEAFFGQGTRLTVV.

DNA of the CDR3: TGTGCCAGCAGTTCCGGACAAACGCACAACGAGCAGTACTTC. Translated, it gives CASSSGQTHNEQYF. The gene calls are TRBV6-5 and TRBJ2-7; D is perhaps TRBD1 (5 bases). The CDR3 totals 14 residues. Trimming left V 4 bases short and J 5 bases short, with 15 bases between. Germline V gives CDR1 MNHEY, CDR2 SVGAGI.

J is TRBJ1-5 and V is TRBV6-6; D call uncertain. V lost 8 bases and J lost 7, with 15 bases in between. CDR1 is MNHNY and CDR2 is SVGAGI in the germline V gene (reference sequence). The CDR3 has 13 amino acids. The CDR3, as DNA: TGTGCCAGCGCCGGGAGGGAAGGGCAGCCCCAGCATTTT. Its translation: CASAGREGQPQHF.

This clone was recorded once. This rearrangement joins TRBV5-1 to TRBJ2-1; 9 bases match TRBD2. V lost 0 bases and J lost 6; bases outside the gene matches: 7. The CDR3 spans 16 residues. In germline, CDR1 is SGHRS, CDR2 YFSETQ. CDR3 DNA: TGCGCCAGCAGCTTGGCCCCTAGCGGGGTAGGCAATGAGCAGTTCTTC. This gives the protein CASSLAPSGVGNEQFF.

The chain carries TRBV7-9 and TRBJ1-2; D possibly corresponds to TRBD1 (6 bases). V lost 5 bases and J 2 bases, leaving 15 bases between the germline ends. The germline V gene has CDR1 SEHNR and CDR2 FQNEAQ (reference sequence). CDR3 length equals 15 residues. The CDR3 bases are TGTGCCAGCAGCGCCGAACGGGGGGGCAACTATGGCTACACCTTC. It is translated as CASSAERGGNYGYTF. Full variable domain (remainder filled in from reference TRBV7-9 and TRBJ1-2): DTGVSQNPRHKITKRGQNVTFRCDPISEHNRLYWYRQTLGQGPEFLTYFQNEAQLEKSRLLSDRFSAERPKGSFSTLEIQRTEQGDSAMYLCASSAERGGNYGYTFGSGTRLTVV.

The rearrangement joins TRBV30 to TRBJ1-2; maybe TRBD1 (6 bases). The CDR3 length is 11 residues. V was clipped by 2 bases and J by 11 bases, with 12 bases between them. Germline V gene lookup returns CDR1 GTSNPN and CDR2 SVGIG (reference sequence). In nucleotides, the CDR3 is TGTGCCTGGAGTATGACACAGGGTTACACCTTC. This sequence encodes CAWSMTQGYTF.

The V gene is TRBV2, the J gene TRBJ1-6, with D unresolved. Germline V gene lookup returns CDR1 SNHLY and CDR2 FYNNEI. There are 13 residues in the CDR3. The V gene lost 4 bases and the J gene lost 5 bases, with 6 bases spanning the gap. The CDR3 DNA reads TGTGCCAGCAGTGGGGCAGATAATTCACCCCTCCACTTT. This sequence encodes CASSGADNSPLHF.

The CDR3 is CASSLGTSGGTAETQYF. The DNA of the CDR3 is TGTGCCAGCAGCTTAGGTACTAGCGGGGGAACGGCGGAGACCCAGTACTTC. The chain carries TRBV11-2 and TRBJ2-5; 11 bases line up with TRBD2. CDR1 is SGHAT and CDR2 is FQNNGV in the germline V gene. The CDR3 totals 17 residues. With 1 base clipped from V and 5 bases from J, the junction kept 9 bases outside the gene matches.

The table lists this clone with a count of one. This rearrangement joins TRBV5-1 to TRBJ1-1, with D perhaps TRBD1 (6 bases). The length of the CDR3 is 13 residues. Trimming pared 3 bases from V and 3 bases from J, leaving 9 bases between. Germline CDR1 is SGHRS and CDR2 is YFSETQ. The CDR3 protein is CASSYGQYTEAFF. CDR3 DNA sequence: TGCGCCAGCAGCTACGGACAGTACACTGAAGCTTTCTTT.

This clone has more than one count but fewer than ten. V and J are TRBV2 and TRBJ1-5; a weak D match, TRBD1 (6 bases). Germline loops: CDR1 SNHLY, CDR2 FYNNEI. The CDR3 runs to 13 residues. Trimming removed 8 bases at V and 9 bases at J, with 17 bases between. The CDR3 DNA reads as TGTGCCAGCGTAACAGGGCCGGGGGGGCCCCAGCATTTT. Residues: CASVTGPGGPQHF.

The chain uses TRBV7-6 and TRBJ1-5, with D possibly matching TRBD1 (6 bases). V was cut by 1 base and J by 6 bases, with 13 bases left in between. Germline V lookup: CDR1 SGHVS, CDR2 FNYEAQ. The CDR3 loop spans 15 amino acids. Here the CDR3 reads CASSLVAGDAQPQHF. The CDR3 DNA sequence: TGTGCCAGCAGCTTAGTGGCAGGGGACGCTCAGCCCCAGCATTTT.